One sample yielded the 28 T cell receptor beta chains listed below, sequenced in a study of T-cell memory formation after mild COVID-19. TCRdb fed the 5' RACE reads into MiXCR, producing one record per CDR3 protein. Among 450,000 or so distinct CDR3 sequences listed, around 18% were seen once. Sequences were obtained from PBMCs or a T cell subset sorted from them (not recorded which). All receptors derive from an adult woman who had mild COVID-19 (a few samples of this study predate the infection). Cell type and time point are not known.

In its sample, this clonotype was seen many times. CDR3 nucleotides: TGTGCCAGCAGCTTCGACAGGGATACTGAAGCTTTCTTT. This translates into CASSFDRDTEAFF. V and J are TRBV6-5 and TRBJ1-1; 7 bases match TRBD1. Germline trimming cut 6 bases from V and 5 bases from J; bases unmatched to any gene: 6. The germline gives CDR1 MNHEY, CDR2 SVGAGI. The CDR3 has 13 amino acids.

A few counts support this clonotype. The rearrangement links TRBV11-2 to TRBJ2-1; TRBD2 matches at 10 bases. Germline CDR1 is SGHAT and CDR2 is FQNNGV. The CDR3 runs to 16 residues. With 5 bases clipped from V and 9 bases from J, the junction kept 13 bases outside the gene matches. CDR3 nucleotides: TGTGCCAGCAGCCCAACCCGCACTAGCGGGAATGGTGAGCAGTTCTTC. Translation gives CASSPTRTSGNGEQFF. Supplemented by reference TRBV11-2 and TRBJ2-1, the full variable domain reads EAGVAQSPRYKIIEKRQSVAFWCNPISGHATLYWYQQILGQGPKLLIQFQNNGVVDDSQLPKDRFSAERLKGVDSTLKIQPAKLEDSAVYLCASSPTRTSGNGEQFFGPGTRLTVL.

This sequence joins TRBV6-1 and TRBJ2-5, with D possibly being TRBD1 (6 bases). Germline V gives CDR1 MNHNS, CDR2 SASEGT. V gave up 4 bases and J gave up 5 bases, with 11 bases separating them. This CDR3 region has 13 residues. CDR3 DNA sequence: TGTGCCAGCAGTGCCGGACAGAGGGAGACCCAGTACTTC. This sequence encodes CASSAGQRETQYF.

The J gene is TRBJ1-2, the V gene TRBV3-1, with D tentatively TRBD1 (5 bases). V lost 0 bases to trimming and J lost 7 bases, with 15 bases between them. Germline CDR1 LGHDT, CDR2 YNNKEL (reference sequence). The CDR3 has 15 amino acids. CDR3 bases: TGTGCCAGCAGCCAAGATAGGCTCGGGACTATTGGCTACACCTTC. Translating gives CASSQDRLGTIGYTF.

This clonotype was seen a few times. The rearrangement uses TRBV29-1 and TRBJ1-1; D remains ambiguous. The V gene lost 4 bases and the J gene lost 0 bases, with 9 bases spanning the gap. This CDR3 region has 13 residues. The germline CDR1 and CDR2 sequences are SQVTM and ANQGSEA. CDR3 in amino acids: CSVVSQLNTEAFF. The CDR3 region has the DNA TGCAGCGTTGTTTCGCAATTGAACACTGAAGCTTTCTTT.

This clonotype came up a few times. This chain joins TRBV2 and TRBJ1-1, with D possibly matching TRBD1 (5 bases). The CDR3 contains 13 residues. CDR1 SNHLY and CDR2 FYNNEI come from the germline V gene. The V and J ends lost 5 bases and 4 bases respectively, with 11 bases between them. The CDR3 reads CASSRDGRTEAFF. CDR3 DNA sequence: TGTGCCAGCAGTCGGGACGGGCGCACTGAAGCTTTCTTT.

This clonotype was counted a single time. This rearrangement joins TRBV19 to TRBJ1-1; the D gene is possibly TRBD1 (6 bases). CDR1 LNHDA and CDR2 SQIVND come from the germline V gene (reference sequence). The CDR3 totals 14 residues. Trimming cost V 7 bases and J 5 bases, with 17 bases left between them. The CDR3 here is CASMSGGRGTEAFF. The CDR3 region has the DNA TGTGCCAGTATGAGTGGGGGGCGCGGGACTGAAGCTTTCTTT.

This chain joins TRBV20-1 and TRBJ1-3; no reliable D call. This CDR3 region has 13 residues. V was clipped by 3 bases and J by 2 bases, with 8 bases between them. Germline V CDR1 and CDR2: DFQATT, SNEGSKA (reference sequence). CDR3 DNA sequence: TGCAGTGCTAGCCGTTCTACTGGAAACACCATATATTTT. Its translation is CSASRSTGNTIYF.

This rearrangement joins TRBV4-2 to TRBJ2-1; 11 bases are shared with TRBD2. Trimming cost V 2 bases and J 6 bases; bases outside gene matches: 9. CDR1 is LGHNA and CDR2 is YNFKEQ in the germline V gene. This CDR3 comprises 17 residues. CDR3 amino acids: CASSQLLTSGSSNEQFF. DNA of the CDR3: TGTGCCAGCAGCCAACTCCTCACTAGCGGGAGTAGCAATGAGCAGTTCTTC.

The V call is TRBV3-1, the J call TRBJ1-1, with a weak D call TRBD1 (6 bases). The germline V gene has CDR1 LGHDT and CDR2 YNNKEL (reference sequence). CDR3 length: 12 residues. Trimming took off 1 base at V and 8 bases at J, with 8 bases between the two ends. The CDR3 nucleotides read TGTGCCAGCAGCCAAGTACAGGGAGAAGCTTTCTTT. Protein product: CASSQVQGEAFF.

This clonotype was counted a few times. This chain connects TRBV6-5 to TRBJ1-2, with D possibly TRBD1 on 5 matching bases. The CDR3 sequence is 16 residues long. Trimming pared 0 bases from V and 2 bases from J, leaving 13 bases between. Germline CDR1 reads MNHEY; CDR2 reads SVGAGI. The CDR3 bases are TGTGCCAGCAGTTACTCGGTCCAGGGAATCAACTATGGCTACACCTTC. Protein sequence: CASSYSVQGINYGYTF.

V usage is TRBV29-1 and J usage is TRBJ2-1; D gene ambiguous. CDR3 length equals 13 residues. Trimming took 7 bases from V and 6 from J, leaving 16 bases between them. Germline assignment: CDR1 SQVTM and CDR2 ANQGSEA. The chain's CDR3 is CSGMNSAPNEQFF. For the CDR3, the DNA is TGCAGCGGGATGAACTCAGCCCCCAATGAGCAGTTCTTC.

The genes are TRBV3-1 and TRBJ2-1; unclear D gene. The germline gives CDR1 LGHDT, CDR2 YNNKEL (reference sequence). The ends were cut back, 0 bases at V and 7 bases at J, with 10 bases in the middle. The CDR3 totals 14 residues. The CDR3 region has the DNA TGTGCCAGCAGCCAAGATAGGCGTCTAAATGAGCAGTTCTTC. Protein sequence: CASSQDRRLNEQFF.

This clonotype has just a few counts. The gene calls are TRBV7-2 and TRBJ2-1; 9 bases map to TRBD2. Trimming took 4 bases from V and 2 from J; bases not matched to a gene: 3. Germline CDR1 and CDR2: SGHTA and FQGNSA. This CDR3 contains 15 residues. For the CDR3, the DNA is TGTGCCAGCAGCTCAAGCGGGAGGACCTACAATGAGCAGTTCTTC. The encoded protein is CASSSSGRTYNEQFF.

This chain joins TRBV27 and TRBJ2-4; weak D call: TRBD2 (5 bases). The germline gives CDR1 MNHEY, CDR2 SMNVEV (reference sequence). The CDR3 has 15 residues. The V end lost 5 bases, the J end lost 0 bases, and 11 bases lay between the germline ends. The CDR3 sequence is CASSTQGLAKNIQYF. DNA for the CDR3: TGTGCCAGCAGTACCCAAGGACTAGCCAAAAACATTCAGTACTTC.

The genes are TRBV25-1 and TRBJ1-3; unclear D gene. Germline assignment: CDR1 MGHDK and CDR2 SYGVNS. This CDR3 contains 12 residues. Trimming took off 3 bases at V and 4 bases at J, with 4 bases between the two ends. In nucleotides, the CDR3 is TGTGCCAGCAGTGAGCACGGAAACACCATATATTTT. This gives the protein CASSEHGNTIYF.

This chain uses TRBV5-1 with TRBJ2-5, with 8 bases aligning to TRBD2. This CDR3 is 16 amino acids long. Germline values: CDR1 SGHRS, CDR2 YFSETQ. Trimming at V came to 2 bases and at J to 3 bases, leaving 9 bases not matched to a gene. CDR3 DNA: TGCGCCAGCAGCTTTAATCCCGCACTAGCGGAAGAGACCCAGTACTTC. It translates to CASSFNPALAEETQYF.

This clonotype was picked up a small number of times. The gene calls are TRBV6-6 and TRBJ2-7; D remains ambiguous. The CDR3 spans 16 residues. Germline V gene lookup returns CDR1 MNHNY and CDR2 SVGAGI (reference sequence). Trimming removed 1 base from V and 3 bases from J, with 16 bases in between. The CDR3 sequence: CASSYFDAVKHYEQYF. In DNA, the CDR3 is TGTGCCAGCAGTTACTTCGACGCCGTTAAGCACTACGAGCAGTACTTC.

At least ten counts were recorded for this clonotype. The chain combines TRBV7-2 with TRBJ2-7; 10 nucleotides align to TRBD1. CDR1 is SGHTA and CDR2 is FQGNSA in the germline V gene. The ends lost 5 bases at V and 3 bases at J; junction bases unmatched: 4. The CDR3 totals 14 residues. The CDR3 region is CASSHRTGGYEQYF. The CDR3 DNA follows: TGTGCCAGCAGCCATAGGACAGGGGGCTACGAGCAGTACTTC.

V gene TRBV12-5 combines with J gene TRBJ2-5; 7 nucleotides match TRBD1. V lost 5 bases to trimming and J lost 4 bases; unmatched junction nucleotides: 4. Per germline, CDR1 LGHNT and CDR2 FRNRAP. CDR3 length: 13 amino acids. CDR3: CASGQGGAETQYF. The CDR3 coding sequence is TGTGCTAGTGGTCAAGGGGGCGCAGAGACCCAGTACTTC. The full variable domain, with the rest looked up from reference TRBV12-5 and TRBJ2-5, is DARVTQTPRHKVTEMGQEVTMRCQPILGHNTVFWYRQTMMQGLELLAYFRNRAPLDDSGMPKDRFSAEMPDATLATLKIQPSEPRDSAVYFCASGQGGAETQYFGPGTRLLVL.

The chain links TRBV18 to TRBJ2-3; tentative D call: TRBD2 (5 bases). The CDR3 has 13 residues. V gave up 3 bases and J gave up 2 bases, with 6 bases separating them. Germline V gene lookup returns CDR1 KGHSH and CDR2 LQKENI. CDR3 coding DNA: TGTGCCAGCTCACCCGGACTCACAGATACGCAGTATTTT. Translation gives CASSPGLTDTQYF.

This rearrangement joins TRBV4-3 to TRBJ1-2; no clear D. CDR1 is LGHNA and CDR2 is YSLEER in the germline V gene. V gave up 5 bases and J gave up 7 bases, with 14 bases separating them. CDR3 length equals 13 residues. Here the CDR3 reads CASSGSWPSGYTF. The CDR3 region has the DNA TGCGCCAGCAGCGGGTCTTGGCCCTCTGGCTACACCTTC.

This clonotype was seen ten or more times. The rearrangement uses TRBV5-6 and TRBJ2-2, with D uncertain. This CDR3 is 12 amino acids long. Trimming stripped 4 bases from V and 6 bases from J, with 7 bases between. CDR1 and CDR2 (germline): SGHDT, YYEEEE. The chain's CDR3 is CASSPWAGELFF. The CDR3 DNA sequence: TGTGCCAGCAGCCCATGGGCCGGGGAGCTGTTTTTT.

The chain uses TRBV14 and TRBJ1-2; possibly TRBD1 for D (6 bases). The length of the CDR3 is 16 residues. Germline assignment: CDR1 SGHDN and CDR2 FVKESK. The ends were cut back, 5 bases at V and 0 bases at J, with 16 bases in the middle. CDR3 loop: CASSSGQLKANYGYTF. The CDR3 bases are TGTGCCAGCAGCTCCGGACAGCTTAAAGCTAACTATGGCTACACCTTC.

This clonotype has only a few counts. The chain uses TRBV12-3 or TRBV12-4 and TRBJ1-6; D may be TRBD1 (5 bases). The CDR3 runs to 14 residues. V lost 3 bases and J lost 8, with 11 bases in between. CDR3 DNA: TGTGCCAGCAGTTTCAGGGTAGCCGATTCACCCCTCCACTTT. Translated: CASSFRVADSPLHF.

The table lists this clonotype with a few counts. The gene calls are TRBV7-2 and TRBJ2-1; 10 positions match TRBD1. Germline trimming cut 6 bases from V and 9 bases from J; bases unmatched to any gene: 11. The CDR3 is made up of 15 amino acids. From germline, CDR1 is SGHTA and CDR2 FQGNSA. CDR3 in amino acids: CASSPPGQGFGEQFF. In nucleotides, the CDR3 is TGTGCCAGCAGTCCTCCGGGACAGGGGTTCGGTGAGCAGTTCTTC.

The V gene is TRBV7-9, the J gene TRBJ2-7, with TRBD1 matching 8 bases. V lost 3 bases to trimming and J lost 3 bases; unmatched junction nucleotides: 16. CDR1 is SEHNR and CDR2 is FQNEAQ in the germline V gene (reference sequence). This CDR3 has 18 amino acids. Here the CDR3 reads CASSFGWRAGQELYEQYF. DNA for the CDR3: TGTGCCAGCAGCTTCGGCTGGAGGGCGGGACAGGAGCTCTACGAGCAGTACTTC.

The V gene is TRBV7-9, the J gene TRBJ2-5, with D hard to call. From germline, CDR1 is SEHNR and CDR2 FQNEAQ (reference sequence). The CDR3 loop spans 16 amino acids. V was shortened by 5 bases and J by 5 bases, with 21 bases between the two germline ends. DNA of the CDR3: TGTGCCAGCAGCCCGAGTAGTATGAGAAAGAAGGAGACCCAGTACTTC. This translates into CASSPSSMRKKETQYF.